This TCR beta chain comes out of a study of blood T cell repertoires in COVID-19. In the study overall: The study drew acute and convalescent COVID-19 samples from the United States, Italy and Spain. T cells, B-cell-depleted T cells, or PBMCs provided the cDNA or gDNA that served as material.

Authors' methods: How many nucleated cells were present was estimated from reference gene primer amplification. TCRdb's copy holds only in-frame clones and misses some; the assay was immunoSEQ multiplex PCR. V and J calls and clone size are given by that table; D and trimming were obtained from the DNA. The profile shows around 100,000 clones, more than 65% of them singletons. The CDR3 runs to 13 residues. CDR1 is SQVTM, CDR2 ANQGSEA, per germline. Trimming removed 4 bases at V and 1 base at J, with 11 bases between. Sequenced: peripheral blood. The source of this sequence is a man between 65 and 85 years old with active or convalescent COVID-19. The chain joins TRBV29-1 to TRBJ2-7; no clear D. For the CDR3, the DNA is TGCAGCGTTGCGACGGAACTATCCTACGAGCAGTACTTC. Amino acids: CSVATELSYEQYF.